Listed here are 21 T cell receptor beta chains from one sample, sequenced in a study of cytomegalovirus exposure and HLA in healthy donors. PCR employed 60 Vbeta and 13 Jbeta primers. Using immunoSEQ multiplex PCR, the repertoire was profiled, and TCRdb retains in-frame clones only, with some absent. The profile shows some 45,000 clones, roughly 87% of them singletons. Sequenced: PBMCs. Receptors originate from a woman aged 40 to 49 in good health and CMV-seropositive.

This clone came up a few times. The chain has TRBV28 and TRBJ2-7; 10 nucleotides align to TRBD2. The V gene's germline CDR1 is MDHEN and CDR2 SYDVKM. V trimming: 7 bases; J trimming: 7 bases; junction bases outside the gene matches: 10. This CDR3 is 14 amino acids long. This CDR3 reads CASKSAGGPLEQYF. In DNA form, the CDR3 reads TGTGCCAGCAAATCAGCGGGAGGGCCCCTTGAGCAGTACTTC. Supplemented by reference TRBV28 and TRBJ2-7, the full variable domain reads DVKVTQSSRYLVKRTGEKVFLECVQDMDHENMFWYRQDPGLGLRLIYFSYDVKMKEKGDIPEGYSVSREKKERFSLILESASTNQTSMYLCASKSAGGPLEQYFGPGTRLTVT.

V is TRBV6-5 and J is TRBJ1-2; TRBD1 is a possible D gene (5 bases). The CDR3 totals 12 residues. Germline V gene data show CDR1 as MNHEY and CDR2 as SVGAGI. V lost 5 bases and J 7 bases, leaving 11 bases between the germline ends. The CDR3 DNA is TGTGCCAGCAGTGAAGGGGTGGGTGGCTACACCTTC. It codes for CASSEGVGGYTF.

CDR3 amino acids: CASSWQTGTGLGSSPLHF. The CDR3 coding sequence is TGTGCCAGCAGCTGGCAGACTGGGACAGGGCTGGGGAGTTCACCCCTCCACTTT. The chain combines TRBV11-2 with TRBJ1-6; 9 positions match TRBD1. Germline V gene lookup returns CDR1 SGHAT and CDR2 FQNNGV. This CDR3 contains 18 residues. The ends lost 4 bases at V and 9 bases at J; junction bases unmatched: 16. Filled out from reference TRBV11-2 and TRBJ1-6, the complete variable domain reads EAGVAQSPRYKIIEKRQSVAFWCNPISGHATLYWYQQILGQGPKLLIQFQNNGVVDDSQLPKDRFSAERLKGVDSTLKIQPAKLEDSAVYLCASSWQTGTGLGSSPLHFGNGTRLTVT.

CDR3 sequence: CASSGTSGTDTQYF. The CDR3 DNA is TGTGCCAGCAGCGGGACTAGCGGAACAGATACGCAGTATTTT. The rearrangement joins TRBV7-9 to TRBJ2-3; the match to TRBD2 covers 11 bases. This CDR3 is 14 amino acids long. The trim removed 5 bases at V and 3 bases at J, leaving 1 base unmatched. Germline V CDR1 and CDR2: SEHNR, FQNEAQ (reference sequence).

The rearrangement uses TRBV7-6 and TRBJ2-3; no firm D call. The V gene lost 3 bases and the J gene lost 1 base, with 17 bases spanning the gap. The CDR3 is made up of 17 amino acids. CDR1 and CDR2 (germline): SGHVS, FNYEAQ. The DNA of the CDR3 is TGTGCCAGCAGCTTTGGGCCCCCCCGACGAGGCACAGATACGCAGTATTTT. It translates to CASSFGPPRRGTDTQYF. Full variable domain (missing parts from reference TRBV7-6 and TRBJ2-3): GAGVSQSPRYKVTKRGQDVALRCDPISGHVSLYWYRQALGQGPEFLTYFNYEAQQDKSGLPNDRFSAERPEGSISTLTIQRTEQRDSAMYRCASSFGPPRRGTDTQYFGPGTRLTVL.

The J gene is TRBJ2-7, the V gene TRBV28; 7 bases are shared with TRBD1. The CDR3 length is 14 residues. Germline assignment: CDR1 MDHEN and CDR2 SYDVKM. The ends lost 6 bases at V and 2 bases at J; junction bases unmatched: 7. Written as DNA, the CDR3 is TGTGCCAGCAGCGGATCGACAGGGCCCTACGAGCAGTACTTC. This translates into CASSGSTGPYEQYF.

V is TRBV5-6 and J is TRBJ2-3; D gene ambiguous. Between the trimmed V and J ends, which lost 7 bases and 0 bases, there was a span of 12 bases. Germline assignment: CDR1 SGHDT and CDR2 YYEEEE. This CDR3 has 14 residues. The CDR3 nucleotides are TGTGCCAGCGCTGGAGCCGGGAGCACAGATACGCAGTATTTT. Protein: CASAGAGSTDTQYF. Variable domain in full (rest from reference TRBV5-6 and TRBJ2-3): DAGVTQSPTHLIKTRGQQVTLRCSPKSGHDTVSWYQQALGQGPQFIFQYYEEEERQRGNFPDRFSGHQFPNYSSELNVNALLLGDSALYLCASAGAGSTDTQYFGPGTRLTVL.

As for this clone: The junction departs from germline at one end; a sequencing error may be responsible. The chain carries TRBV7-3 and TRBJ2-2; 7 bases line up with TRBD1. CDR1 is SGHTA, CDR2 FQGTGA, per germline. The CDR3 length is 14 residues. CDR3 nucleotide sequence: TGTGCCAGCAGTCGGGGACAGAACGCCGGGGAGCTGTTTTTT. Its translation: CASSRGQNAGELFF.

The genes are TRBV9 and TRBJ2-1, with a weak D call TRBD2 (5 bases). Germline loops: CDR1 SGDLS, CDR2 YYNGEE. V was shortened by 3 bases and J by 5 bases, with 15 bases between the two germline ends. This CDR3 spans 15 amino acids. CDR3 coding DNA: TGTGCCAGCAGCGGACCTTGGACTCGAGACAATGAGCAGTTCTTC. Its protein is CASSGPWTRDNEQFF.

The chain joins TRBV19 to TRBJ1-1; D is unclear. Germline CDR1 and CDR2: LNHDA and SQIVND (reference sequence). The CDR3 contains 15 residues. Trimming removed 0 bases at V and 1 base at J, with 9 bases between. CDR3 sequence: CASSIDIRGNTEAFF. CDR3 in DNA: TGTGCCAGTAGTATAGATATCCGGGGGAACACTGAAGCTTTCTTT.

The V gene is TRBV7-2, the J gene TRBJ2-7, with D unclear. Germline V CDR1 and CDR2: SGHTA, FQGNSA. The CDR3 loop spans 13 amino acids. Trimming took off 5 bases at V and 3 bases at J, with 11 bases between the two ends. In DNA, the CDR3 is TGTGCCAGCAGCACCCCCGGTAGCTACGAGCAGTACTTC. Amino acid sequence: CASSTPGSYEQYF.

The CDR3 DNA sequence: TGTGCCAGCAGCCCACCGACAGGGATTGAAGCTTTCTTT. This encodes CASSPPTGIEAFF. The chain joins TRBV13 to TRBJ1-1; 7 bases match TRBD1. The CDR3 has 13 residues. Germline-derived CDR1 and CDR2 are PRHDT and FYEKMQ (reference sequence). Trimming removed 5 bases from V and 7 bases from J; junction bases left unmatched: 7.

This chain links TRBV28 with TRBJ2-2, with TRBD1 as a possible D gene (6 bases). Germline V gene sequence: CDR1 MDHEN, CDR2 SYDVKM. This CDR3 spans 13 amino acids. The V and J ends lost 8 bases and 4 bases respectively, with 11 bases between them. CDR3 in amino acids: CASRRGVTGELFF. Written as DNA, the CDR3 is TGTGCCAGCCGCAGGGGAGTCACCGGGGAGCTGTTTTTT.

CDR3 amino acids: CASSIESGGGYTF. Written as DNA, the CDR3 is TGTGCCAGTAGTATAGAATCAGGAGGCGGCTACACCTTC. V gene TRBV19 combines with J gene TRBJ1-2; D unclear. With 0 bases removed from V and 8 bases from J, the gap between germline ends came to 10 bases. Germline V gene lookup returns CDR1 LNHDA and CDR2 SQIVND (reference sequence). The CDR3 covers 13 residues. The full variable domain, completed using reference TRBV19 and TRBJ1-2, is DGGITQSPKYLFRKEGQNVTLSCEQNLNHDAMYWYRQDPGQGLRLIYYSQIVNDFQKGDIAEGYSVSREKKESFPLTVTSAQKNPTAFYLCASSIESGGGYTFGSGTRLTVV.

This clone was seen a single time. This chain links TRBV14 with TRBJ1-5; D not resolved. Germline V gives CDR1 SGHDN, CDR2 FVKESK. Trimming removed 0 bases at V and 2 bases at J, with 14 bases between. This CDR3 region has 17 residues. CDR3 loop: CASSQEETRECNQPQHF. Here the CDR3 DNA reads TGTGCCAGCAGCCAAGAAGAAACAAGGGAGTGCAATCAGCCCCAGCATTTT.

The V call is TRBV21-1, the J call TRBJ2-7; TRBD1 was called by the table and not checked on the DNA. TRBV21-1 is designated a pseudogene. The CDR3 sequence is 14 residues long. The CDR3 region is CASSKGTGGYEQYF. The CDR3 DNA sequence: TGTGCCAGCAGCAAAGGGACAGGGGGGTACGAGCAGTACTTC.

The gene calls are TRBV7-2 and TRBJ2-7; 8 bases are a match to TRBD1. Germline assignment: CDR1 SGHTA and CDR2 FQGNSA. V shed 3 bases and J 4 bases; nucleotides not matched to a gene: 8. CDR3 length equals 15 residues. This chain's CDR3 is CASSLGPGGFYEQYF. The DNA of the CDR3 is TGTGCCAGCAGCTTGGGTCCAGGGGGCTTTTACGAGCAGTACTTC.

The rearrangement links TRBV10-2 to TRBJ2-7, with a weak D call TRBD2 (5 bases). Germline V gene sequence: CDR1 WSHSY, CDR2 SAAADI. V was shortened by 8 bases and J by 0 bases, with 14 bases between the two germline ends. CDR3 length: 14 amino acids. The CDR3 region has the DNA TGCGCCAGCTTCCCAACTAGTGCCTCCTACGAGCAGTACTTC. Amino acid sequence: CASFPTSASYEQYF.

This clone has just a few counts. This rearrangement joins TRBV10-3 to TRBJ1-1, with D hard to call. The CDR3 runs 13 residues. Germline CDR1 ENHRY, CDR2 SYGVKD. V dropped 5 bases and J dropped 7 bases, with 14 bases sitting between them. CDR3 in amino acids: CAISPSYRGEAFF. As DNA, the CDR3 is TGTGCCATCAGTCCTTCGTATCGGGGTGAAGCTTTCTTT.

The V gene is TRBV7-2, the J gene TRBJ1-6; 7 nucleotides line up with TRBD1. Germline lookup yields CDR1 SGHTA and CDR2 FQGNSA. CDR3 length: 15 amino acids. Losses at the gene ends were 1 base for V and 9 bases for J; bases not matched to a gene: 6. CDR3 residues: CASSLGDSVGSPLHF. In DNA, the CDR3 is TGTGCCAGCAGCTTAGGGGACAGCGTGGGTTCACCCCTCCACTTT.

The chain's CDR3 is CASSPSPGQGLNYGYTF. The CDR3 region has the DNA TGTGCCAGCAGCCCCTCCCCTGGACAGGGACTAAACTATGGCTACACCTTC. The chain is built from TRBV7-3 and TRBJ1-2, with 8 bases lining up with TRBD1. The V gene end was trimmed by 5 bases and the J gene end by 2 bases; junction bases not matched to a gene: 13. The length of the CDR3 is 17 residues. Germline assignment: CDR1 SGHTA and CDR2 FQGTGA.